What follows is one TCR beta chain and its context. Antigen specificity is unknown. The CDR3 totals 16 residues. Germline CDR1 is LGHNA and CDR2 is YSLEER. The ends were cut back, 4 bases at V and 3 bases at J, with 15 bases in the middle. This sample is drawn from a study of memory CD4+ T cells and cytomegalovirus serostatus. Study context: Donors were healthy Belgian adults, 10 or so CMV seropositive and about 24 seronegative.

The data were produced by immunoSEQ multiplex PCR, yet TCRdb's version contains in-frame clones alone and is incomplete. The table has under 40,000 clones, roughly 78% seen once. Single viable CD3+CD4+CD8-CD45RO+ cells were sorted as the memory CD4+ T cells. After thawing, CD4+ T cells were positively selected. Whole-study findings and limits: CD4+ memory repertoires contained about 40% of the roughly 160 reported CMV TCRbeta sequences.

The clonotype comes from an adult in good health and CMV-seropositive. The chain employs TRBV4-3 and TRBJ2-2, with D perhaps TRBD1 or TRBD2 (6 bases each). Sequenced sample: memory CD4+ T cells from blood. CDR3 residues: CASSRKRGAHTGELFF. In nucleotides, the CDR3 is TGCGCCAGCAGCCGCAAAAGGGGGGCGCACACCGGGGAGCTGTTTTTT.